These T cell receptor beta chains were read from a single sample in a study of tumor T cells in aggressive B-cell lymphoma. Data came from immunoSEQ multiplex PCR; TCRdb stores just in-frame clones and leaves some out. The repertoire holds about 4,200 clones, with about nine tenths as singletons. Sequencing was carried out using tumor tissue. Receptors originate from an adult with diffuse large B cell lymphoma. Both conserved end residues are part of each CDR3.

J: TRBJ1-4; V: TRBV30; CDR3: CAWNRGQGGEKLFF
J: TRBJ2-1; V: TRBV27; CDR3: CASNGNQGGRGWGNEQFF
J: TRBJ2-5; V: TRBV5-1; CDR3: CASSVSGQETQYF
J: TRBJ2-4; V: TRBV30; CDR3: CAWRAQDRKNIQYF
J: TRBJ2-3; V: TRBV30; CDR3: CAWSAGAGGVHF
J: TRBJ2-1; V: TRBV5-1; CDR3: CASKGPLGDRVRNEQFF
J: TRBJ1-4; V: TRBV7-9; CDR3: CASSLVGGIEKLFF
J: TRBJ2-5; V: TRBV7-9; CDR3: CASSLGPRDRKETQYF
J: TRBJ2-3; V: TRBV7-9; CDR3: CASSLGLLNTDTQYF
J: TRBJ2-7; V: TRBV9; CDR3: CASSEGLAGWEQYF
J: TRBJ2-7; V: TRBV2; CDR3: CASSETAGPSYEQYF
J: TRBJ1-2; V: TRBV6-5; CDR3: CASRDGQGSGYTF
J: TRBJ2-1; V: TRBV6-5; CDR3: CASSSTGVYNEQFF
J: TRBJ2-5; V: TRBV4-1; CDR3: CASSQDQGASRQYF
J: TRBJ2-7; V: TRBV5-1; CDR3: CASSWRGEQYF
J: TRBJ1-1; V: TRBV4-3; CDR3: CASSQVAGFTEAFF